The 19 T cell receptor beta chains below were found in one sample sequenced in a study of T cells in Graves' hyperthyroidism and ophthalmopathy. The source material, RNA transcripts, was used to amplify TCR beta CDR3 regions. The HTBI primer set was used in a first-round RT-PCR of the TCR CDR3. One entry per CDR3 protein, called by TCRdb with MiXCR from the multiplex PCR reads. The table has fewer than 900,000 distinct CDR3 sequences, 15% to 20% seen once. Sequenced sample: blood. These receptors were obtained from a man aged 18-30 years with Graves' hyperthyroidism.

There are many counts of this clonotype. V is TRBV7-2 and J is TRBJ1-6; D remains ambiguous. Germline CDR1 SGHTA, CDR2 FQGNSA. Trimming took off 4 bases at V and 7 bases at J, with 8 bases between the two ends. This CDR3 comprises 13 residues. The CDR3 here is CASSWGGNSPLHF. The CDR3 DNA follows: TGTGCCAGCAGCTGGGGAGGAAATTCACCCCTCCACTTT.

There are many counts of this clonotype. The chain uses TRBV13 and TRBJ2-7; 13 bases match TRBD2. The CDR3 extends over 17 amino acids. Germline CDR1 is PRHDT and CDR2 is FYEKMQ (reference sequence). Trimming took 4 bases from V and 3 from J; bases not matched to a gene: 9. The CDR3 DNA sequence: TGTGCCAGCAGCTCCTTCCTCGGGACTAGCGGGGACTACGAGCAGTACTTC. Protein: CASSSFLGTSGDYEQYF.

This clonotype was seen ten or more times. V gene TRBV3-1 combines with J gene TRBJ2-7; D gene uncertain. The germline V and J ends were trimmed by 2 bases and 4 bases, with 3 bases remaining between them. Germline assignment: CDR1 LGHDT and CDR2 YNNKEL (reference sequence). The CDR3 sequence is 11 residues long. The CDR3, as DNA: TGTGCCAGCAGCCAACTGTACGAGCAGTACTTC. Residues: CASSQLYEQYF.

This clonotype was detected once. The V and J genes are TRBV19 and TRBJ1-5, with TRBD1 as a possible D gene (6 bases). CDR3 length equals 15 residues. Germline lookup yields CDR1 LNHDA and CDR2 SQIVND (reference sequence). Trimming took off 7 bases at V and 7 bases at J, with 20 bases between the two ends. This CDR3 is CASTYGGGAGQPQHF. The DNA for the CDR3 is TGTGCCAGTACCTACGGTGGGGGGGCAGGGCAGCCCCAGCATTTT.

This clonotype has a count of ten or more. The DNA of the CDR3 is TGTGCCAGCAGTTTTGGACTTGTCTTCAATGAGCAGTTCTTC. It encodes CASSFGLVFNEQFF. The rearrangement uses TRBV27 and TRBJ2-1; tentative D call: TRBD2 (5 bases). The V and J ends lost 3 bases and 6 bases respectively, with 12 bases between them. The CDR3 spans 14 residues. CDR1 MNHEY and CDR2 SMNVEV come from the germline V gene (reference sequence).

The rearrangement uses TRBV9 and TRBJ1-5; D not resolved. Germline V gene sequence: CDR1 SGDLS, CDR2 YYNGEE. This CDR3 has 13 residues. V dropped 0 bases and J dropped 3 bases, with 4 bases sitting between them. The CDR3, as DNA: TGTGCCAGCAGCGTAGCCCACAATCAGCCCCAGCATTTT. Encoded protein: CASSVAHNQPQHF.

The chain couples TRBV9 to TRBJ2-7; D possibly corresponds to TRBD1 (6 bases). The germline gives CDR1 SGDLS, CDR2 YYNGEE. V was cut by 3 bases and J by 3 bases, with 16 bases left in between. The CDR3 is 15 amino acids. CDR3 sequence: CASSALGTGFYEQYF. The CDR3 region has the DNA TGTGCCAGCAGCGCCCTGGGTACAGGGTTCTACGAGCAGTACTTC.

This chain connects TRBV5-1 to TRBJ2-7, with D perhaps matching TRBD2 (6 bases). The V end was cut by 2 bases, the J end by 1 base, with 16 bases between. The CDR3 extends over 16 amino acids. Germline lookup yields CDR1 SGHRS and CDR2 YFSETQ. CDR3 DNA: TGCGCCAGCAGCTTAGAAGGGTTGCGGGATTCCTACGAGCAGTACTTC. Translated, it gives CASSLEGLRDSYEQYF. Together with reference TRBV5-1 and TRBJ2-7, the CDR3 gives the full variable domain: KAGVTQTPRYLIKTRGQQVTLSCSPISGHRSVSWYQQTPGQGLQFLFEYFSETQRNKGNFPGRFSGRQFSNSRSEMNVSTLELGDSALYLCASSLEGLRDSYEQYFGPGTRLTVT.

This clonotype was counted at least ten times. The chain has TRBV7-2 and TRBJ1-1; perhaps TRBD1 as D (5 bases). The ends were cut back, 6 bases at V and 5 bases at J, with 13 bases in the middle. This CDR3 spans 13 amino acids. Germline V gene data show CDR1 as SGHTA and CDR2 as FQGNSA. The CDR3 loop is CASSLGAGTEAFF. CDR3 nucleotide sequence: TGTGCCAGCAGTCTAGGGGCAGGGACTGAAGCTTTCTTT.

Many counts were recorded for this clonotype. CDR3 DNA sequence: TGTGCCAGCAGTTTACTGGGCGGGAGCTCCTACGAGCAGTACTTC. It codes for CASSLLGGSSYEQYF. The chain couples TRBV12-3 or TRBV12-4 to TRBJ2-7, with TRBD2 matching over 7 bases. The CDR3 totals 15 residues. Losses at the gene ends were 2 bases for V and 0 bases for J; bases not matched to a gene: 4.

This clonotype was seen many times. The rearrangement joins TRBV6-2 or TRBV6-3 to TRBJ2-7; possibly TRBD2 for D (6 bases). CDR1 is MNHEY, CDR2 SVGEGT, per germline. The V end was cut by 3 bases, the J end by 4 bases, with 10 bases between. The CDR3 length is 13 residues. The CDR3 DNA sequence: TGTGCCAGCAGTTATCCGGGGAGGTACGAGCAGTACTTC. Its translation is CASSYPGRYEQYF.

This chain joins TRBV7-2 and TRBJ2-1; D is perhaps TRBD2 (6 bases). From germline, CDR1 is SGHTA and CDR2 FQGNSA. The CDR3 has 15 amino acids. The ends were cut back, 1 base at V and 5 bases at J, with 12 bases in the middle. The CDR3 region has the DNA TGTGCCAGCAGCTTAGAGGGCGGGACCCACAATGAGCAGTTCTTC. This translates into CASSLEGGTHNEQFF.

The V and J genes are TRBV6-1 and TRBJ1-5; D is possibly TRBD1 (5 bases). Germline values: CDR1 MNHNS, CDR2 SASEGT. Trimming pared 6 bases from V and 3 bases from J, leaving 21 bases between. The CDR3 is 17 amino acids. DNA of the CDR3: TGTGCCAGCAGCTCGCGAAGACGGGACCTCTCCAATCAGCCCCAGCATTTT. It is translated as CASSSRRRDLSNQPQHF.

In this sample, this clonotype turned up many times. CDR3 DNA sequence: TGTGCCAGCAGCTTAGACCCGGGACAGGGCGACCGCGAGCAGTACTTC. Protein sequence: CASSLDPGQGDREQYF. The chain links TRBV7-9 to TRBJ2-7; the match to TRBD1 covers 9 bases. Germline V gives CDR1 SEHNR, CDR2 FQNEAQ (reference sequence). The CDR3 totals 16 residues. Trimming took 1 base from V and 6 from J; bases not matched to a gene: 10.

This clonotype was seen repeatedly, ten times or more. The CDR3 DNA reads as TGTGCCAGCAGTTTCTTAGCAGGGCGAAATGAGCAGTTCTTC. Translation: CASSFLAGRNEQFF. The chain recombines TRBV12-3 or TRBV12-4 with TRBJ2-1; D is perhaps TRBD1 (5 bases). The CDR3 has 14 amino acids. V was shortened by 3 bases and J by 7 bases, with 13 bases between the two germline ends.

This clonotype was observed at least ten times. The chain joins TRBV28 to TRBJ1-1; the D gene is possibly TRBD1 (6 bases). Germline assignment: CDR1 MDHEN and CDR2 SYDVKM. V was trimmed by 6 bases and J by 1 base, leaving 12 bases between them. The CDR3 has 14 residues. CDR3 in DNA: TGTGCCAGCAGGGTGGGACACCGGAACACTGAAGCTTTCTTT. This gives the protein CASRVGHRNTEAFF.

This clonotype occurred a few times. This chain links TRBV3-1 with TRBJ1-5; TRBD1 aligns across 8 bases. The CDR3 totals 15 residues. The V gene end was trimmed by 2 bases and the J gene end by 7 bases; junction bases not matched to a gene: 7. CDR1 is LGHDT, CDR2 YNNKEL, per germline (reference sequence). The CDR3 DNA reads TGTGCCAGCAGCCAACACCTGGACAGGGACCAGCCCCAGCATTTT. Encoded protein: CASSQHLDRDQPQHF.

This clonotype occurred many times. This rearrangement joins TRBV20-1 to TRBJ2-5; 9 bases map to TRBD2. Per germline, CDR1 DFQATT and CDR2 SNEGSKA (reference sequence). The CDR3 has 18 amino acids. The trim removed 5 bases at V and 7 bases at J, leaving 23 bases unmatched. The CDR3 sequence is CSAPGQNYGPREGRTQYF. The CDR3 region has the DNA TGCAGTGCTCCTGGACAGAATTACGGTCCGCGGGAGGGAAGGACCCAGTACTTC.

This clonotype has a handful of counts. The rearrangement uses TRBV4-3 and TRBJ2-3, with TRBD2 matching over 10 bases. CDR3 size: 18 residues. The V and J ends lost 4 bases and 0 bases, in that order; junction bases with no gene match: 10. Germline V gene data show CDR1 as LGHNA and CDR2 as YSLEER. CDR3 protein: CASSRHLSSGGSTDTQYF. Here the CDR3 DNA reads TGCGCCAGCAGCCGCCACCTCTCTAGCGGGGGTAGCACAGATACGCAGTATTTT.